This entry describes one T cell receptor beta chain. How the authors handled the data: Reference gene primer amplification gave estimated nucleated cell counts. Measured with immunoSEQ multiplex PCR; TCRdb has only the in-frame clones, and not every one. V and J calls and clone size are copied from that table; D and trimming were computed from the DNA. The table records roughly 380,000 clones, roughly 80% of them present only once. This entry comes from a study of blood T cell repertoires in COVID-19. Study details: Material from acute and convalescent COVID-19 was sourced from the United States, Italy and Spain.

Germline-derived CDR1 and CDR2 are KGHSH and LQKENI. This CDR3 comprises 17 residues. V trimming: 3 bases; J trimming: 3 bases; junction bases outside the gene matches: 9. The sequenced sample consisted of peripheral blood. The clonotype comes from a human donor with acute or convalescent COVID-19. The donor label of this sample is uncertain. V is TRBV18 and J is TRBJ2-2; 8 bases line up with TRBD1. CDR3: CASSPLAGQGYTGELFF. In DNA, the CDR3 is TGTGCCAGCTCACCGTTAGCAGGACAGGGTTACACCGGGGAGCTGTTTTTT.